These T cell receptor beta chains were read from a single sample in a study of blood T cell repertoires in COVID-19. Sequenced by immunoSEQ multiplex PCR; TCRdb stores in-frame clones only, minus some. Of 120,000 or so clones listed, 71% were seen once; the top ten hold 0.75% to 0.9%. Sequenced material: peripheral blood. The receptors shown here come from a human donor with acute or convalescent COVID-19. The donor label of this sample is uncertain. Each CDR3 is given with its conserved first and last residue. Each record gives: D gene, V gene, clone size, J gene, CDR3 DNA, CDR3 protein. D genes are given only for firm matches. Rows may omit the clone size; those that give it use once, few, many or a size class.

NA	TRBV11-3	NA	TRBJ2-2	TGTGCCAGCAGCCCGAGGGCCGGCACCGGGGAGCTGTTTTTT	CASSPRAGTGELFF
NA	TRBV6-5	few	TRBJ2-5	TGTGCCAGCAGCGAGCAGGGAACCGAGACCCAGTACTTC	CASSEQGTETQYF
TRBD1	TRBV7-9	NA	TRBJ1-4	TGTGCCAGCACCGGGACAGGGTCGACTAATGAAAAACTGTTTTTT	CASTGTGSTNEKLFF
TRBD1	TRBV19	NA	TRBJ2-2	TGTGCCAGTAGTTGGGGACAGGGGTTCGGGGAGCTGTTTTTT	CASSWGQGFGELFF
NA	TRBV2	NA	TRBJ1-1	TGTGCCAGCAATTACCGGGGGAGGAACACTGAAGCTTTCTTT	CASNYRGRNTEAFF
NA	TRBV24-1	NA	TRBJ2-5	TGTGCCACCAGTGATCCCGGGACACCGTTGGGGACCCAGTACTTC	CATSDPGTPLGTQYF
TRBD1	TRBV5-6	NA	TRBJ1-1	TGTGCCAGCAGCCCAGGGACAGGGAACACTGAAGCTTTCTTT	CASSPGTGNTEAFF
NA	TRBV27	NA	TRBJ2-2	TGTGCCAGCAGGACGGGACAAGTCGGGGAGCTGTTTTTT	CASRTGQVGELFF
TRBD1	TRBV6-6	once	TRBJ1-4	TGTGCCAGCAGTAAACAGGGGTGGGATGAAAAACTGTTTTTT	CASSKQGWDEKLFF
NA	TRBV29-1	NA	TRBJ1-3	TGCGCCGCCGGCGGGACATCTGGAAACACCATATATTTT	CAAGGTSGNTIYF
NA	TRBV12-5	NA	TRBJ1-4	TGTGCTAGTGGTTTGGGTATCAGTGCAACTAATGAAAAACTGTTTTTT	CASGLGISATNEKLFF
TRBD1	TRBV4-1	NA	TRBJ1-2	TGCGCCAGCAGCCAAAACGATATCCGACAGGGAGGCGGCTACACCTTC	CASSQNDIRQGGGYTF
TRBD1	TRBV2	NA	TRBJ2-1	TGTGCCAGCAGTGGACAGGGGGGAAATGAGCAGTTCTTC	CASSGQGGNEQFF
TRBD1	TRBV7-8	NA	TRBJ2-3	TGTGCCAGCAGCGAGGACAGGGGGCGGACGCAGTATTTT	CASSEDRGRTQYF
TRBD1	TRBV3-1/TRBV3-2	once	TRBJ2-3	TGTGCCAGCAGCCATAACAGGGGTGGTTTCGCAGATACGCAGTATTTT	CASSHNRGGFADTQYF
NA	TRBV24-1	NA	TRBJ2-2	TGTGCCACCAGTGCCCACGACCTCAGGGACACCGGGGAGCTGTTTTTT	CATSAHDLRDTGELFF
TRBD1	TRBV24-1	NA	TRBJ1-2	TGTGCCACCAGTGATCCCCGGCGGACAGGGAGTGGCTACACCTTC	CATSDPRRTGSGYTF
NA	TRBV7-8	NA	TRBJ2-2	TGTGCCAGCAGCAAAAATAACCCTCTAAACACCGGGGAGCTGTTTTTT	CASSKNNPLNTGELFF
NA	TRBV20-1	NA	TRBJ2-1	TGCAGTCTTTATGGGGGAGGTGAGCAGTTCTTC	CSLYGGGEQFF
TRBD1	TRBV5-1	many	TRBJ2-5	TGCGCCAGCAGCGTCGGACAGGGGGTTGGGGCGAGAGAGACCCAGTACTTC	CASSVGQGVGARETQYF
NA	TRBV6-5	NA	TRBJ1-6	TGTGCCAGCAGTTACGCCGCTGAGGCCCTCCACTTT	CASSYAAEALHF
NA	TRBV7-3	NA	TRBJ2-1	TGTGCCAGCAGCAGATTGACAGGCGCTACCTACAATGAGCAGTTCTTC	CASSRLTGATYNEQFF
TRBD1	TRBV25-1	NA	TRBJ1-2	TGTGCCAGCAGCTTCCGGGACAGGGAGGATGGCTACACCTTC	CASSFRDREDGYTF
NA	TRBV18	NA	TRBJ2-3	TGTGCCAGCTCACCACCGACTAGAACAGATACGCAGTATTTT	CASSPPTRTDTQYF
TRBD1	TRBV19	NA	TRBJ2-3	TGTGCCAGTAGTATCCGGACAGGGGACACAGATACGCAGTATTTT	CASSIRTGDTDTQYF
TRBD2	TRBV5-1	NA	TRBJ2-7	TGCGCCAGCAGCTTGGGGCACTTAGCGGGGGCCACTTACGAGCAGTACTTC	CASSLGHLAGATYEQYF
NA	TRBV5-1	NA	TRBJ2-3	TGCGCCAGCGGCCCTCATGCAGGGAGCACAGATACGCAGTATTTT	CASGPHAGSTDTQYF
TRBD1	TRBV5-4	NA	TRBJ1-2	TGTGCCAGCAGCCAACAGGGGGCTTATGGCTACACCTTC	CASSQQGAYGYTF
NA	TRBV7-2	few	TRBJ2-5	TGTGCCAGCAGCTTAGTTGCGGGGTCAAGGGAGACCCAGTACTTC	CASSLVAGSRETQYF
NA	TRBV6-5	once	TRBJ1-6	TGTGCCAGCAGAGGGAGGCATTCACCCCTCCACTTT	CASRGRHSPLHF
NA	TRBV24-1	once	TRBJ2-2	TGTGCCACCAGTGATTGGAGGGCGTCGAACACCGGGGAGCTGTTTTTT	CATSDWRASNTGELFF
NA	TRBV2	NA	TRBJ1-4	TGTGCCAGCAGTGAATCTTGGCGGGAAAAACTGTTTTTT	CASSESWREKLFF